This T cell receptor beta chain was documented in a study of blood T cell repertoires in COVID-19. Profiling relied on immunoSEQ multiplex PCR, and the TCRdb table lists in-frame clones only, not all of them. The sample lists roughly 67,000 clones; approximately 94% were seen once. Losses at the gene ends were 7 bases for V and 5 bases for J; bases not matched to a gene: 3. Germline CDR1 and CDR2: SGHRS and YFSETQ. There are 12 residues in the CDR3. The chain is built from TRBV5-1 and TRBJ2-3, with TRBD2 matching 8 bases. The sequence was collected from a man in his sixties or seventies with active COVID-19. Material for sequencing was peripheral blood. The DNA for the CDR3 is TGCGCCAGCTCCGCGGGGGGAGATACGCAGTATTTT. It yields the protein CASSAGGDTQYF.